The TCR beta chain under discussion was sequenced for a study of T cells in tuberculosis. From germline, CDR1 is MDHEN and CDR2 SYDVKM. The CDR3 loop spans 14 amino acids. The V end lost 10 bases, the J end lost 1 base, and 16 bases lay between the germline ends. Assay: immunoSEQ multiplex PCR; the TCRdb copy retains only in-frame clones and omits some. The sample lists 38,000 or so clones, 95% occurring once. Whole-study results and caveats: A GMM-specific repertoire classifier reached roughly 87% accuracy, AUROC 0.7 to 0.9.

On this clone itself: As yet, its antigen is unknown.

Sequencing was performed on PBMCs. The J gene is TRBJ1-1, the V gene TRBV28, with D perhaps TRBD1 (5 bases). The receptor was isolated from a donor aged 10-35 years with latent tuberculosis or without tuberculosis infection. The CDR3 region is CATVRGGRNTEAFF. CDR3 DNA sequence: TGTGCCACCGTTCGGGGCGGGAGGAACACTGAAGCTTTCTTT.